This T cell receptor (beta chain) comes out of a study of low-dose radiotherapy and immunotherapy resistance in tumors. Study-level background: Intravenous administration to patients comprised nivolumab at 240 mg every two weeks and ipilimumab at 1 mg/kg every six weeks.

Specified time point: after trial treatment. As for treatment: LDRT plus nivolumab, ipilimumab, low-dose cyclophosphamide and aspirin (RACIN trial). Donors were treated with nivolumab, ipilimumab, aspirin, and low-dose cyclophosphamide and radiotherapy. Trimming took off 1 base at V and 5 bases at J, with 11 bases between the two ends. This CDR3 is built from 14 residues. Germline CDR1 and CDR2: SGHAT and FQNNGV. This clonotype was seen repeatedly, ten times or more. Alpha and beta chains were covered, as first-strand cDNA relied on TRAV- and TRBV-specific primers. TCRs were put through approximately 20 PCR cycles of amplification with Phusion. A constant-region primer and the V-primer adapter served as the primer pair. In vitro transcription amplified isolated mRNA. Via MiXCR, TCRdb re-called the reads, giving one row per CDR3 protein. Of fewer than 110,000 distinct CDR3 sequences listed, 20% to 25% are singletons.

The gene calls are TRBV11-2 and TRBJ1-2, with a weak D call TRBD1 (5 bases). Sequencing was performed on PBMCs, taken after low-dose radiotherapy plus immunotherapy. The origin of this receptor is a male donor with prostate cancer. The CDR3 region is CASSLAGGLYGYTF. The CDR3, as DNA: TGTGCCAGCAGCTTAGCCGGGGGTTTGTATGGCTACACCTTC.